The 26 T cell receptor beta chains given below trace back to one sample, sequenced in a study of immune heterogeneity within non-small cell lung tumors. Multiplex PCR amplified TCR beta CDR3 with 32 V and 13 J primers. MiXCR, run by TCRdb on the multiplex PCR reads, gives a single entry per CDR3 protein. The table shows some 10,000 distinct CDR3 sequences, with around 27% occurring only once. Template material for each sample was 450 to 750 ng of bulk tumor genomic DNA. In surgery, several biopsies were collected from each primary tumor at widely spaced sites. Undergoing curative surgery were patients whose non-small cell lung cancer was untreated and newly diagnosed. What was sequenced was lung tumor tissue. The receptors here all came from a man between 45 and 60 years old with non-small cell lung cancer.

By share, this clonotype counts as medium-sized (0.01 to 0.1%). The genes are TRBV5-1 and TRBJ1-1, with TRBD1 identical over 8 bases. Germline V gene data show CDR1 as SGHRS and CDR2 as YFSETQ. Trimming removed 4 bases from V and 0 bases from J; junction bases left unmatched: 8. The CDR3 totals 16 residues. The CDR3 DNA reads as TGCGCCAGCAGCAGGACAGGGCAATACATGAACACTGAAGCTTTCTTT. This sequence encodes CASSRTGQYMNTEAFF.

This chain links TRBV7-2 with TRBJ2-3; D possibly corresponds to TRBD2 (6 bases). CDR3 size: 15 residues. Germline CDR1 reads SGHTA; CDR2 reads FQGNSA. V was trimmed by 2 bases and J by 7 bases, leaving 16 bases between them. The DNA for the CDR3 is TGTGCCAGCAGCTTAAGTCCCTTAACTAGCTATACGCAGTATTTT. This translates into CASSLSPLTSYTQYF.

By its share, this clonotype is medium-sized. This chain links TRBV10-2 with TRBJ1-5; D unclear. The CDR3 runs to 17 residues. Trimming pared 0 bases from V and 1 base from J, leaving 13 bases between. Germline values: CDR1 WSHSY, CDR2 SAAADI. DNA of the CDR3: TGCGCCAGCAGTGAGTCGGCCGACCTTTGGAGCAATCAGCCCCAGCATTTT. This encodes CASSESADLWSNQPQHF.

In its sample, this clonotype is medium-sized. The V call is TRBV28, the J call TRBJ2-5; D call uncertain. Trimming cost V 3 bases and J 2 bases, with 10 bases left between them. The CDR3 consists of 14 residues. Germline assignment: CDR1 MDHEN and CDR2 SYDVKM. The CDR3: CASSFSGSQETQYF. As DNA, the CDR3 is TGTGCCAGCAGTTTTTCCGGGTCTCAAGAGACCCAGTACTTC.

On this clonotype: At one boundary the junction diverges from the germline segment, which might be a read error. The chain joins TRBV9 to TRBJ2-2, with D maybe TRBD2 (6 bases). The CDR3 covers 16 residues. The germline V gene has CDR1 SGDLS and CDR2 YYNGEE. The CDR3 spells CASSVDGSLNTGEMFF. The CDR3 DNA follows: TGTGCCAGCAGCGTAGACGGGAGTTTGAACACCGGGGAGATGTTTTTT.

With regard to this clonotype: This may arise from a read error, as a much more abundant clone is one base away. This chain links TRBV16 with TRBJ1-5; TRBD1 matches 7 bases. This CDR3 is built from 14 residues. After removal of 6 bases from V and 7 bases from J, the junction contained 9 bases not matched to a gene. CDR1 and CDR2 (germline): KGHSY, FQNENV. Here the CDR3 reads CASRRQGTSQPQHF. In DNA, the CDR3 is TGTGCCAGCAGGCGACAGGGAACGAGCCAGCCCCAGCATTTT.

A remark on this clonotype: This may arise from a read error, as a much more abundant clone is one base away. The chain joins TRBV27 to TRBJ2-3; 8 bases match TRBD2. V was pared by 8 bases and J by 5 bases, with 9 bases of the junction left unmatched. The CDR3 contains 14 residues. Germline CDR1 reads MNHEY; CDR2 reads SMNVEV (reference sequence). CDR3 sequence reads: CASLERGQGDTQYF. The CDR3 coding sequence is TGTGCCAGCCTGGAGCGGGGGCAGGGAGATACGCAGTATTTT.

This clonotype was counted many times. The chain employs TRBV18 and TRBJ2-7, with D perhaps being TRBD1 or TRBD2 (5 bases each). Germline CDR1 reads KGHSH; CDR2 reads LQKENI. The CDR3 is made up of 15 amino acids. V gave up 6 bases and J gave up 3 bases, with 18 bases separating them. CDR3 amino acids: CASSPAGTSNYEQYF. The CDR3 nucleotides are TGTGCCAGCTCCCCAGCCGGGACCTCAAACTACGAGCAGTACTTC.

This clonotype has a count of ten or more. This chain joins TRBV6-1 and TRBJ1-4; 7 nucleotides line up with TRBD1. The V gene's germline CDR1 is MNHNS and CDR2 SASEGT. Losses at the gene ends were 6 bases for V and 7 bases for J; bases not matched to a gene: 8. The CDR3 extends over 14 amino acids. The CDR3 sequence: CASSTGTVSEKLFF. CDR3 nucleotide sequence: TGTGCCAGCAGCACCGGGACAGTCAGTGAAAAACTGTTTTTT.

The chain joins TRBV5-6 to TRBJ2-7; D might be TRBD2 (7 bases). The CDR3 extends over 14 amino acids. Trimming left V 2 bases short and J 4 bases short, with 13 bases between. Per germline, CDR1 SGHDT and CDR2 YYEEEE. The CDR3 is CASSLGGVGYEQYF. CDR3 DNA: TGTGCCAGCAGCTTAGGGGGGGTGGGGTACGAGCAGTACTTC.

This clonotype came up many times. The rearrangement joins TRBV10-3 to TRBJ1-4; D call uncertain. CDR1 and CDR2 (germline): ENHRY, SYGVKD. The CDR3 has 14 residues. V was cut by 5 bases and J by 2 bases, with 9 bases left in between. DNA for the CDR3: TGTGCCATCAGTAGGACCGGGACTAATGAAAAACTGTTTTTT. It yields the protein CAISRTGTNEKLFF.

Ten or more counts support this clonotype. The rearrangement links TRBV5-1 to TRBJ1-6, with D perhaps matching TRBD1 (5 bases). The CDR3 totals 15 residues. CDR1 is SGHRS and CDR2 is YFSETQ in the germline V gene. V gave up 4 bases and J gave up 3 bases, with 11 bases separating them. The CDR3 here is CASSLGVDYNSPLHF. CDR3 in DNA: TGCGCCAGCAGCCTAGGGGTAGACTATAATTCACCCCTCCACTTT.

This clonotype is medium-sized. This chain uses TRBV12-3 or TRBV12-4 with TRBJ1-2; 7 bases are a match to TRBD1. The J segment lost 4 bases and the V segment lost 4 bases, leaving 6 bases of the junction unmatched. The CDR3 totals 14 residues. The CDR3, as DNA: TGTGCCAGCAGTTCCGACAGGGCAAGCTATGGCTACACCTTC. Residues: CASSSDRASYGYTF.

This clonotype was recorded many times. The chain uses TRBV13 and TRBJ2-5; 10 nucleotides match TRBD1. The V and J ends lost 1 base and 3 bases, in that order; junction bases with no gene match: 5. The CDR3 covers 16 residues. CDR1 and CDR2 (germline): PRHDT, FYEKMQ (reference sequence). The DNA for the CDR3 is TGTGCCAGCAGCTTAGTGGGACAGGGGAATGAAGAGACCCAGTACTTC. This translates into CASSLVGQGNEETQYF.

This clonotype was seen only a few times. No conserved phenylalanine or tryptophan ends this CDR3, so it is likely a read error. The chain uses TRBV7-9 and TRBJ2-7; 7 bases fit TRBD1. Germline lookup yields CDR1 SEHNR and CDR2 FQNEAQ (reference sequence). The CDR3 has 13 amino acids. V dropped 2 bases and J dropped 4; count of bases not matched to a gene: 2. This CDR3 is CASSLTGAYEQYL. In nucleotides, the CDR3 is TGTGCCAGCAGCTTAACAGGGGCGTACGAGCAGTACCTC.

A single count supports this clonotype. A much bigger clone sits one base away, suggesting this may be a read error. The gene calls are TRBV7-2 and TRBJ2-7, with D tentatively TRBD1 or TRBD2 (6 bases each). The CDR3 totals 14 residues. Looked up from germline, CDR1 is SGHTA and CDR2 is FQGNSA. V lost 5 bases to trimming and J lost 3 bases, with 14 bases between them. CDR3 in DNA: TGTGCCAGCAGCCCCCATGGGGGGCACTACGAGCAGTACTTC. This sequence encodes CASSPHGGHYEQYF.

Remarks on this clonotype: A much larger clone lies a single base off, so this may be a read error. The V gene is TRBV5-5, the J gene TRBJ1-4, with D perhaps matching TRBD1 (6 bases). The CDR3 is 16 amino acids. Germline CDR1 and CDR2: SGHKS and YYEKEE (reference sequence). The CDR3 sequence: CASRTSTGTTNEKLLF. CDR3 DNA sequence: TGTGCCAGCAGGACGTCTACAGGGACAACTAATGAAAAACTGTTGTTT.

J is TRBJ2-2 and V is TRBV4-1, with D perhaps TRBD1 (6 bases). The CDR3 extends over 15 amino acids. The V gene lost 4 bases and the J gene lost 2 bases, with 11 bases spanning the gap. Germline assignment: CDR1 MGHRA and CDR2 YSYEKL. The CDR3 spells CASSLGGINTGELFF. As DNA, the CDR3 is TGCGCCAGCAGCCTAGGGGGAATCAACACCGGGGAGCTGTTTTTT.

Remarks on this clonotype: With a much larger clone just one base away, this may be a read error. The V and J genes are TRBV30 and TRBJ2-7; 9 bases match TRBD1. This CDR3 is 15 amino acids long. The germline V gene encodes CDR1 GTSNPN and CDR2 SVGIG (reference sequence). This CDR3 is CAWSQYTGGRDEHYF. The CDR3, as DNA: TGTGCCTGGAGCCAATATACAGGGGGCAGGGACGAGCATTACTTC.

Only a few counts were recorded for this clonotype. The rearrangement joins TRBV6-1 to TRBJ1-5, with no clear D. Per germline, CDR1 MNHNS and CDR2 SASEGT. This CDR3 contains 14 residues. V lost 3 bases to trimming and J lost 0 bases, with 6 bases between them. The chain's CDR3 is CASSDQVSNQPQHF. CDR3 nucleotides: TGTGCCAGCAGTGACCAGGTTAGCAATCAGCCCCAGCATTTT.

This clonotype counts as medium-sized. V gene TRBV20-1 combines with J gene TRBJ2-7; D unclear. The CDR3 sequence is 14 residues long. The V gene lost 1 base and the J gene lost 1 base, with 11 bases spanning the gap. Germline V gene data show CDR1 as DFQATT and CDR2 as SNEGSKA (reference sequence). The CDR3 loop reads CSARVTPKSYEQYF. Written as DNA, the CDR3 is TGCAGTGCTAGAGTAACGCCGAAGTCCTACGAGCAGTACTTC.

As to this clonotype: The CDR3 ends on some other residue instead of the conserved phenylalanine or tryptophan, so this is likely a read error. CDR3 amino acids: CASSFRGEETQYS. The CDR3 bases are TGTGCCAGCAGTTTCAGGGGTGAAGAGACCCAGTACTCC. The chain recombines TRBV12-3 or TRBV12-4 with TRBJ2-5, with D possibly being TRBD1 (6 bases). V shed 3 bases and J shed 3 bases, with 8 bases lying between them. This CDR3 has 13 amino acids.

This clonotype was counted only a few times. The junction shows a germline mismatch at one end, possibly a read error. The V and J genes are TRBV11-2 and TRBJ2-1; D remains unclear. This CDR3 is 14 amino acids long. Germline CDR1 is SGHAT and CDR2 is FQNNGV. The CDR3, as DNA: TGTGCCAGCAGCTTAGGATTGGGTCGTAATGAGCAGTTCTTT. Translated: CASSLGLGRNEQFF. The whole variable domain, filled in from reference TRBV11-2 and TRBJ2-1, reads EAGVAQSPRYKIIEKRQSVAFWCNPISGHATLYWYQQILGQGPKLLIQFQNNGVVDDSQLPKDRFSAERLKGVDSTLKIQPAKLEDSAVYLCASSLGLGRNEQFFGPGTRLTVL.

This clonotype is labeled as medium-sized (0.01 to 0.1%). This chain connects TRBV11-2 to TRBJ2-1; 8 positions agree with TRBD1. The V gene end was trimmed by 1 base and the J gene end by 7 bases; junction bases not matched to a gene: 3. The V gene's germline CDR1 is SGHAT and CDR2 FQNNGV. The CDR3 totals 14 residues. CDR3 loop: CASSLGTGLNEQFF. The CDR3, as DNA: TGTGCCAGCAGCTTAGGGACAGGGTTGAATGAGCAGTTCTTC.

Concerning this clonotype itself: This may be a read error, as it is one base from a much larger clone. The chain is built from TRBV4-2 and TRBJ2-7, with 8 bases lining up with TRBD1. Germline loops: CDR1 LGHNA, CDR2 YNFKEQ. The V segment lost 0 bases and the J segment 3 bases; nucleotides outside the gene matches: 10. This CDR3 is 17 amino acids long. DNA for the CDR3: TGTGCCAGCAGCCAAGAAGGCTCGGGACAGGTGGGCTACGAGCAGTACTTC. Amino acid sequence: CASSQEGSGQVGYEQYF.

This clonotype was counted at least ten times. The chain recombines TRBV29-1 with TRBJ2-4, with TRBD1 matching 9 bases. Germline V gene lookup returns CDR1 SQVTM and CDR2 ANQGSEA. The V segment lost 7 bases and the J segment 8 bases; nucleotides outside the gene matches: 6. The CDR3 is made up of 12 amino acids. CDR3 sequence reads: CSASQGADIQYF. The DNA for the CDR3 is TGCAGCGCCTCACAGGGGGCGGACATTCAGTACTTC.